This is a list of T cell receptor beta chains from one sample in a study of blood T cell repertoires in COVID-19. Data came from immunoSEQ multiplex PCR; TCRdb stores just in-frame clones and leaves some out. The sample gives about 140,000 clones, roughly 85% of which show up once; 2.5% to 3% is in the top ten. Sequenced input: peripheral blood. These receptors originate from a man in his forties or fifties with acute or convalescent COVID-19. Both conserved end residues are part of each CDR3. A D gene is named only where the DNA matches it firmly. Only part of the rows carry a size: once, few, many, or a class if the clone is expanded.

d_gene | j_gene | abundance | v_gene | CDR3nt | CDR3aa
NA | TRBJ1-5 | NA | TRBV2 | TGTGCCAGCAGTTCCGGGAATCAGCCCCAGCATTTT | CASSSGNQPQHF
TRBD1 | TRBJ1-5 | NA | TRBV6-5 | TGTGCCAGCAGTTACTCGAAGGGGACAGTCAATCAGCCCCAGCATTTT | CASSYSKGTVNQPQHF
TRBD1 | TRBJ1-2 | once | TRBV2 | TGTGCCATCCGACAGGGGGCGTATGGCTACACCTTC | CAIRQGAYGYTF
TRBD2 | TRBJ2-1 | NA | TRBV5-1 | TGCGCCAGCAGCTCTAACCCCGGGGGGGGCCCCTACAATGAGCAGTTCTTC | CASSSNPGGGPYNEQFF
NA | TRBJ2-1 | once | TRBV7-9 | TGTGCCAGCAGCTTAGACAATTTACTAGAGCAGTTCTTC | CASSLDNLLEQFF
NA | TRBJ2-3 | NA | TRBV6-5 | TGTGCCAGCACAGTAGCGGCTAGCACAGATACGCAGTATTTT | CASTVAASTDTQYF
TRBD1 | TRBJ2-5 | NA | TRBV18 | TGTGCCAGCTCACCCCAGGGGGACCTCCAAGAGACCCAGTACTTC | CASSPQGDLQETQYF
NA | TRBJ1-4 | NA | TRBV19 | TGTGCCAGTAGTCCCCCCGGACTTCCAACTAATGAAAAACTGTTTTTT | CASSPPGLPTNEKLFF
TRBD2 | TRBJ2-3 | NA | TRBV9 | TGTGCCAGCAGCGTAGCTACGGGACTAGCGGGAGGAATGAATACGCAGTATTTT | CASSVATGLAGGMNTQYF
TRBD2 | TRBJ2-1 | NA | TRBV2 | TGTGCCAGCAGTAACCCTGGACTAGCGGGAGGGTATGAGCAGTTCTTC | CASSNPGLAGGYEQFF
NA | TRBJ2-2 | few | TRBV5-1 | TGCGCCAGCAGCTTCTCCGCCGGGGAGCTGTTTTTT | CASSFSAGELFF
NA | TRBJ2-2 | NA | TRBV5-1 | TGCGCCAGCAGCTTATACGGGGAGATCGCGAACACCGGGGAGCTGTTTTTT | CASSLYGEIANTGELFF
NA | TRBJ1-6 | NA | TRBV5-6 | TGTGCCAGCAGCTTGGGCCTTTACGCCCGGGATTCACCCCTCCACTTT | CASSLGLYARDSPLHF
NA | TRBJ2-4 | NA | TRBV6-1 | TGTGCCAGCACGTGGCAGGCCAAAAACATTCAGTACTTC | CASTWQAKNIQYF
NA | TRBJ2-2 | NA | TRBV24-1 | TGTGCCACCAGTGATCTGAGATGGGGCGCGGTCGCCGGGGAGCTGTTTTTT | CATSDLRWGAVAGELFF
TRBD1 | TRBJ1-2 | NA | TRBV19 | TGTGCCAGTAGTCCGCGACAGGGGGACAGGGGATCATATGGCTACACCTTC | CASSPRQGDRGSYGYTF
NA | TRBJ2-5 | once | TRBV21-1 | TGTGCCAGCAGCAAAGCACCCCGAGGCCAGACCGTCCAAGAGACCCAGTACTTC | CASSKAPRGQTVQETQYF
TRBD1 | TRBJ2-7 | NA | TRBV27 | TGTGCCAGCAGTTTAGGGACAGTGCCCTACGAGCAGTACTTC | CASSLGTVPYEQYF
TRBD1 | TRBJ2-2 | NA | TRBV15 | TGTGCCACCAGCAGAGATTATGGAACAGGGGCCACGAACACCGGGGAGCTGTTTTTT | CATSRDYGTGATNTGELFF
NA | TRBJ1-5 | NA | TRBV6-5 | TGTGCCAGCAGTAGGGCCGGGGATCAGCCCCAGCATTTT | CASSRAGDQPQHF
NA | TRBJ1-2 | few | TRBV6-5 | TGTGCCAGCAGTCCTTTCCAGGGGAATGGCTACACCTTC | CASSPFQGNGYTF
TRBD2 | TRBJ2-7 | NA | TRBV6-5 | TGTGCCAGCAGTAACGGCGCTAGCGGGTCCTACGAGCAGTACTTC | CASSNGASGSYEQYF
NA | TRBJ1-1 | NA | TRBV21-1 | TGTGCCAGCAGCGGCCGGTGGAGGAACACTGAAGCTTTCTTT | CASSGRWRNTEAFF
NA | TRBJ1-4 | NA | TRBV28 | TGTGCCAGCAGTTTATTTCCGGGACAATATAATGAAAAACTGTTTTTT | CASSLFPGQYNEKLFF
TRBD1 | TRBJ2-7 | few | TRBV10-3 | TGTGCCATCAGTGATGACAGGGGAGGCTACGAGCAGTACTTC | CAISDDRGGYEQYF
TRBD2 | TRBJ2-3 | NA | TRBV6-5 | TGTGCCAGTGGCGGGGGGGCTAGCACAGATACGCAGTATTTT | CASGGGASTDTQYF
NA | TRBJ2-3 | NA | TRBV18 | TGTGCCAGCTCACCACCTAATACAGATACGCAGTATTTT | CASSPPNTDTQYF
NA | TRBJ2-1 | few | TRBV5-8 | TGTGCCAGCAGCTCGGATCCTAGCGTCCAGAAGCAGTTCTTC | CASSSDPSVQKQFF
NA | TRBJ1-1 | few | TRBV7-9 | TGTGCCAGCAGCTTCCAGGGAGGGTTGAGCACTGAAGCTTTCTTT | CASSFQGGLSTEAFF
TRBD1 | TRBJ2-1 | NA | TRBV2 | TGTGCCAGCTCCCGGGACAGCTCCTACAATGAGCAGTTCTTC | CASSRDSSYNEQFF
NA | TRBJ1-2 | NA | TRBV6-5 | TGTGCCAGCAGTTCCTCGGGCAGTAATGGCTACACCTTC | CASSSSGSNGYTF
NA | TRBJ2-5 | NA | TRBV5-1 | TGCGCCAGCAGCTTGGTGGCCAGGGGACAAGAGACCCAGTACTTC | CASSLVARGQETQYF
TRBD1 | TRBJ2-5 | NA | TRBV5-1 | TGCGCCAGCAGCGCAGGACAGGGGATGGAGACCCAGTACTTC | CASSAGQGMETQYF
TRBD2 | TRBJ2-1 | once | TRBV7-3 | TGTGCCAGCAGCTTGGGACTAGCGGTCTCCTACAATGAGCAGTTCTTC | CASSLGLAVSYNEQFF
NA | TRBJ2-2 | NA | TRBV7-6 | TGTGCCAGCAGCTCTCGCGGGGATAACACCGGGGAGCTGTTTTTT | CASSSRGDNTGELFF
TRBD2 | TRBJ2-1 | NA | TRBV10-3 | TGTGCCACCAACCCTAGCGGGAGACTTGTCTACAATGAGCAGTTCTTC | CATNPSGRLVYNEQFF
TRBD1 | TRBJ2-1 | NA | TRBV2 | TGTGCCAGCAGTGACGAGACAGGGGGCCTCAATGAGCAGTTCTTC | CASSDETGGLNEQFF
NA | TRBJ1-6 | NA | TRBV5-8 | TGTGCCAGCAGCTTGTACGAGGCGGGGTATGGTTCACCCCTCCACTTT | CASSLYEAGYGSPLHF
NA | TRBJ2-5 | NA | TRBV15 | TGTGCCACCAGCAGAGATTTTGCAGGGGTCAAAGAGACCCAGTACTTC | CATSRDFAGVKETQYF
TRBD1 | TRBJ1-5 | NA | TRBV6-5 | TGTGCCAGCAGTTACACAGGGGGCGGGGAAGGGGCCCAGCATTTT | CASSYTGGGEGAQHF
NA | TRBJ1-3 | NA | TRBV29-1 | TGCAGCGTTGATAGCGGTTCTGGAAACACCATATATTTT | CSVDSGSGNTIYF
NA | TRBJ2-7 | NA | TRBV6-1 | TGTGCCAGCAGTGAAGCAGCGGGCTACGAGCAGTACTTC | CASSEAAGYEQYF
NA | TRBJ1-1 | once | TRBV5-1 | TGCGCCAGCAGCTTCAAGCAGGGAACTGAAGCTTTCTTT | CASSFKQGTEAFF
NA | TRBJ2-7 | once | TRBV2 | TGTGCCAGCATTTATTCTCGGCTAGCGAACCTCTCCTACGAGCAGTACTTC | CASIYSRLANLSYEQYF
NA | TRBJ1-6 | NA | TRBV12-3/TRBV12-4 | TGTGCCAGCAGTTCCCAGGGTGATTCACCCCTCCACTTT | CASSSQGDSPLHF
NA | TRBJ1-6 | NA | TRBV27 | TGTGCCAGCAGTTTAAAGCGGCGCGGCTCCTATAATTCACCCCTCCACTTT | CASSLKRRGSYNSPLHF
NA | TRBJ2-7 | NA | TRBV28 | TGTGCCAGCAGTCGGAGGAGTGGGAGGCTTCCCGAGCAGTACTTC | CASSRRSGRLPEQYF
TRBD2 | TRBJ2-1 | NA | TRBV5-6 | TGTGCCAGCAGCTTAGAGGTGGGACTACTACTGTACAATGAGCAGTTCTTC | CASSLEVGLLLYNEQFF
TRBD1 | TRBJ1-2 | NA | TRBV7-3 | TGTGCCAGCAGCAAGGGACAGGGGACGGAAGGCTACACCTTC | CASSKGQGTEGYTF
TRBD1 | TRBJ1-1 | once | TRBV19 | TGTGCCAGTACTAAAACTCAGGGGGCAAGCACTGAAGCTTTCTTT | CASTKTQGASTEAFF
NA | TRBJ1-2 | NA | TRBV9 | TGTGCCAGCAGCCCATCGGCAGGGGACTATGGCTACACCTTC | CASSPSAGDYGYTF
NA | TRBJ1-1 | NA | TRBV4-2 | TGTGCCAGCAGCCAAGAAAGGGGTACCCACACTGAAGCTTTCTTT | CASSQERGTHTEAFF
NA | TRBJ1-1 | NA | TRBV7-3 | TGTGCCAGCAGCTCATTGGGGGGGAACACTGAAGCTTTCTTT | CASSSLGGNTEAFF
TRBD1 | TRBJ2-3 | NA | TRBV9 | TGTGCCAGCAGCGTAAAGGGGGCGCCCACAGATACGCAGTATTTT | CASSVKGAPTDTQYF
NA | TRBJ2-5 | once | TRBV5-6 | TGTGCCAGCAGCTCGGAGGGTGGGAGGTCGGGGGAGACCCAGTACTTC | CASSSEGGRSGETQYF
TRBD2 | TRBJ2-3 | NA | TRBV5-6 | TGTGCCAGCAGCTCGACTAGCGGCCCCTCCACAGATACGCAGTATTTT | CASSSTSGPSTDTQYF
NA | TRBJ2-1 | NA | TRBV6-1 | TGTGCCAGCAGTGAAGGAGGCAGTACCTACAATGAGCAGTTCTTC | CASSEGGSTYNEQFF
TRBD2 | TRBJ2-7 | NA | TRBV10-3 | TGTGCCATCAGCCCTGGGAGCGGGAGCTACGAGCAGTACTTC | CAISPGSGSYEQYF
TRBD1 | TRBJ2-3 | NA | TRBV29-1 | TGCAGCGTTGAAAGGGACAGTTCCACAGATACGCAGTATTTT | CSVERDSSTDTQYF
TRBD1 | TRBJ2-1 | NA | TRBV24-1 | TGTGCCACCAGCGGACAGGGGGCGAATGAGCAGTTCTTC | CATSGQGANEQFF